The 30 T cell receptor beta chains below were found in one sample sequenced in a study of blood T cell repertoires in COVID-19. Generated by immunoSEQ multiplex PCR, the TCRdb table keeps only in-frame clones and is missing some. The sample shows approximately 84,000 clones, over 65% of them seen only once. The sequenced sample was peripheral blood. The origin of the receptors is a human donor in a cohort sampled during active COVID-19.

The rearrangement uses TRBV20-1 and TRBJ1-5, with TRBD1 identical over 9 bases. The CDR3 has 19 amino acids. CDR1 is DFQATT and CDR2 is SNEGSKA in the germline V gene (reference sequence). V was pared by 3 bases and J by 6 bases, with 21 bases of the junction left unmatched. The CDR3 loop is CSASMTSDRGVVWGQPQHF. CDR3 nucleotide sequence: TGCAGTGCTAGTATGACGTCGGACAGGGGCGTTGTTTGGGGTCAGCCCCAGCATTTT.

The V and J genes are TRBV27 and TRBJ1-1; 8 bases are shared with TRBD1. CDR1 and CDR2 (germline): MNHEY, SMNVEV (reference sequence). The J segment lost 4 bases and the V segment lost 5 bases, leaving 9 bases of the junction unmatched. The CDR3 consists of 15 residues. CDR3 in DNA: TGTGCCAGCAGTCCACCCAGGGGGCTCGGCACTGAAGCTTTCTTT. Protein product: CASSPPRGLGTEAFF.

The rearrangement joins TRBV28 to TRBJ2-5; TRBD1 is a possible D gene (6 bases). The V and J ends lost 2 bases and 2 bases respectively, with 12 bases between them. The germline CDR1 and CDR2 sequences are MDHEN and SYDVKM. CDR3 length: 15 amino acids. The CDR3 is CASSLAGAQQETQYF. The CDR3 DNA reads TGTGCCAGCAGTTTAGCAGGGGCCCAACAAGAGACCCAGTACTTC.

The V and J genes are TRBV29-1 and TRBJ2-3, with TRBD1 matching over 7 bases. Germline values: CDR1 SQVTM, CDR2 ANQGSEA. This CDR3 contains 13 residues. The V segment lost 7 bases and the J segment 5 bases; nucleotides outside the gene matches: 9. CDR3 sequence: CSGGGAGGDTQYF. In DNA form, the CDR3 reads TGCAGCGGAGGGGGCGCAGGGGGAGATACGCAGTATTTT.

V gene TRBV11-2 combines with J gene TRBJ1-1; D ambiguous. The CDR3 covers 14 residues. Trimming took off 4 bases at V and 1 base at J, with 10 bases between the two ends. Germline V gives CDR1 SGHAT, CDR2 FQNNGV. DNA for the CDR3: TGTGCCAGCAGCTACGCCGGTGGGAACACTGAAGCTTTCTTT. Translation gives CASSYAGGNTEAFF.

The chain couples TRBV29-1 to TRBJ2-5; 10 positions match TRBD1. The J segment lost 4 bases and the V segment lost 4 bases, leaving 6 bases of the junction unmatched. The CDR3 is 14 amino acids. CDR1 is SQVTM and CDR2 is ANQGSEA in the germline V gene. The CDR3 nucleotides read TGCAGCGTTGGGTTGACAGGGGGCCGAGAGACCCAGTACTTC. As protein: CSVGLTGGRETQYF. The full variable domain, in which reference TRBV29-1 and TRBJ2-5 provide the parts outside the CDR3, is SAVISQKPSRDICQRGTSLTIQCQVDSQVTMMFWYRQQPGQSLTLIATANQGSEATYESGFVIDKFPISRPNLTFSTLTVSNMSPEDSSIYLCSVGLTGGRETQYFGPGTRLLVL.

The V gene is TRBV28, the J gene TRBJ1-1; D is uncertain. CDR3 length: 12 amino acids. Trimming shortened V by 6 bases and J by 10 bases, and 15 bases separated the two germline ends. Germline CDR1 MDHEN, CDR2 SYDVKM. In DNA, the CDR3 is TGTGCCAGCAGGGCGACGGGAGCGGGAGCTTTCTTT. Residues: CASRATGAGAFF.

This clone occurred once. The chain couples TRBV5-1 to TRBJ2-3; D gene unclear. V lost 3 bases, J lost 0 bases, and 11 bases lay in between. Germline V lookup: CDR1 SGHRS, CDR2 YFSETQ. The CDR3 loop spans 15 amino acids. The CDR3 bases are TGCGCCAGCAGCTCTAGTCTCTCAAGCACAGATACGCAGTATTTT. Residues: CASSSSLSSTDTQYF.

J is TRBJ2-7 and V is TRBV30; 7 nucleotides align to TRBD1. This CDR3 is built from 14 residues. In germline, CDR1 is GTSNPN, CDR2 SVGIG (reference sequence). The V gene end was trimmed by 2 bases and the J gene end by 6 bases; junction bases not matched to a gene: 10. The chain's CDR3 is CAWSRGQWYSEQYF. For the CDR3, the DNA is TGTGCCTGGAGTAGGGGACAGTGGTATTCCGAGCAGTACTTC.

The chain has TRBV2 and TRBJ2-7; TRBD1 aligns across 7 bases. The ends lost 5 bases at V and 2 bases at J; junction bases unmatched: 6. This CDR3 is built from 14 residues. Per the germline V gene, CDR1 is SNHLY and CDR2 is FYNNEI. The CDR3 DNA sequence: TGTGCCAGCAGTTGGGGACAGCTAACCTACGAGCAGTACTTC. It encodes CASSWGQLTYEQYF.

This clone was detected only a few times. V and J are TRBV29-1 and TRBJ1-4; D gene uncertain. Germline V gene lookup returns CDR1 SQVTM and CDR2 ANQGSEA. The CDR3 extends over 11 amino acids. The V end lost 7 bases, the J end lost 3 bases, and 6 bases lay between the germline ends. The chain's CDR3 is CSGSANEKLFF. The DNA for the CDR3 is TGCAGCGGTAGTGCTAATGAAAAACTGTTTTTT.

The gene calls are TRBV11-3 and TRBJ2-2, with 9 bases identical to TRBD1. The CDR3 is 15 residues long. Germline CDR1 SGHNT, CDR2 YENEEA. Trimming removed 5 bases from V and 3 bases from J; junction bases left unmatched: 4. The DNA of the CDR3 is TGTGCCAGCAGCGTAAGACAGGGGGACACCGGGGAGCTGTTTTTT. Translating gives CASSVRQGDTGELFF. Combining the CDR3 with reference TRBV11-3 and TRBJ2-2 gives the whole variable domain EAGVVQSPRYKIIEKKQPVAFWCNPISGHNTLYWYLQNLGQGPELLIRYENEEAVDDSQLPKDRFSAERLKGVDSTLKIQPAELGDSAVYLCASSVRQGDTGELFFGEGSRLTVL.

The V call is TRBV18, the J call TRBJ1-3; D not resolved. V lost 3 bases, J lost 4 bases, and 22 bases lay in between. The V gene's germline CDR1 is KGHSH and CDR2 LQKENI. This CDR3 is 18 amino acids long. CDR3 DNA: TGTGCCAGCTCACCGCCGGGATTATCGGGCGCGGTGGGAAACACCATATATTTT. This codes for CASSPPGLSGAVGNTIYF.

CDR3 DNA sequence: TGCAGCTCGGGACTGCGAGCGGAGACCCAGTACTTC. It specifies CSSGLRAETQYF. The chain carries TRBV29-1 and TRBJ2-5, with D possibly being TRBD2 (6 bases). CDR1 is SQVTM and CDR2 is ANQGSEA in the germline V gene. The CDR3 is 12 amino acids. The V and J ends lost 8 bases and 5 bases respectively, with 15 bases between them. Full variable domain (remainder filled in from reference TRBV29-1 and TRBJ2-5): SAVISQKPSRDICQRGTSLTIQCQVDSQVTMMFWYRQQPGQSLTLIATANQGSEATYESGFVIDKFPISRPNLTFSTLTVSNMSPEDSSIYLCSSGLRAETQYFGPGTRLLVL.

This chain uses TRBV6-1 with TRBJ1-2, with 7 bases that match TRBD1. The germline CDR1 and CDR2 sequences are MNHNS and SASEGT. J gave up 8 bases and V 0 bases, and 6 bases lay outside the gene matches. This CDR3 contains 14 residues. The CDR3 loop reads CASSEAGTVDGYTF. The CDR3 nucleotides are TGTGCCAGCAGTGAAGCGGGGACAGTAGACGGCTACACCTTC.

In this sample, this clone turned up a few times. The CDR3: CASEITRGTGELFF. As DNA, the CDR3 is TGTGCCAGCGAGATCACAAGGGGTACCGGGGAGCTGTTTTTT. The chain carries TRBV6-5 and TRBJ2-2, with D perhaps matching TRBD1 (5 bases). This CDR3 has 14 amino acids. V lost 8 bases, J lost 5 bases, and 15 bases lay in between. Germline-derived CDR1 and CDR2 are MNHEY and SVGAGI.

This clone has only one observation. V is TRBV27 and J is TRBJ1-2, with 8 bases aligning to TRBD1. This CDR3 region has 15 residues. CDR1 and CDR2 (germline): MNHEY, SMNVEV (reference sequence). The V segment lost 6 bases and the J segment 7 bases; nucleotides outside the gene matches: 13. The CDR3 spells CASSLSAGGVFGYTF. In DNA, the CDR3 is TGTGCCAGCAGCTTGTCAGCAGGGGGCGTTTTTGGCTACACCTTC.

The chain joins TRBV27 to TRBJ2-6; the D gene is possibly TRBD1 (5 bases). Germline CDR1 reads MNHEY; CDR2 reads SMNVEV (reference sequence). CDR3 length equals 17 residues. V lost 1 base and J 0 bases, leaving 10 bases between the germline ends. The CDR3 DNA reads as TGTGCCAGCAGTTTATGGGGCAGAAGCTCTGGGGCCAACGTCCTGACTTTC. As protein: CASSLWGRSSGANVLTF.

The genes are TRBV9 and TRBJ1-1, with 10 bases aligning to TRBD1. The junction had 15 bases not matched to a gene; V was cut back by 3 bases and J by 4 bases. The CDR3 covers 18 residues. Per the germline V gene, CDR1 is SGDLS and CDR2 is YYNGEE. CDR3 in DNA: TGTGCCAGCAGCGGAACCCGAGGACAGGGGGTAAGGCCCACTGAAGCTTTCTTT. Residues: CASSGTRGQGVRPTEAFF.

This clone was observed a handful of times. The V gene is TRBV5-6, the J gene TRBJ1-1, with a possible D match to TRBD1 (6 bases). Germline lookup yields CDR1 SGHDT and CDR2 YYEEEE. Trimming took off 3 bases at V and 0 bases at J, with 9 bases between the two ends. The CDR3 is made up of 14 amino acids. The CDR3 spells CASSSTGLNTEAFF. CDR3 bases: TGTGCCAGCAGCTCTACAGGGTTGAACACTGAAGCTTTCTTT. Full variable domain (rest looked up from reference TRBV5-6 and TRBJ1-1): DAGVTQSPTHLIKTRGQQVTLRCSPKSGHDTVSWYQQALGQGPQFIFQYYEEEERQRGNFPDRFSGHQFPNYSSELNVNALLLGDSALYLCASSSTGLNTEAFFGQGTRLTVV.

V gene TRBV10-2 combines with J gene TRBJ2-3; the match to TRBD2 covers 12 bases. With 4 bases clipped from V and 4 bases from J, the junction kept 3 bases outside the gene matches. The germline CDR1 and CDR2 sequences are WSHSY and SAAADI. This CDR3 has 15 amino acids. The CDR3 coding sequence is TGCGCCAGCAGTGGGGGACTAGCGGGTCCAGATACGCAGTATTTT. Encoded protein: CASSGGLAGPDTQYF.

This chain joins TRBV3-1 (or the pseudogene TRBV3-2) and TRBJ1-1; D is unresolved. Germline CDR1 is LGHDT and CDR2 is YNNKEL (reference sequence). The CDR3 loop spans 14 amino acids. V was clipped by 1 base and J by 0 bases, with 6 bases between them. The CDR3 bases are TGTGCCAGCAGCCAAGGCAGTATGAACACTGAAGCTTTCTTT. This codes for CASSQGSMNTEAFF.

This clone appeared a single time. CDR3 bases: TGTGCCAGCAGCCGAGGGACTAGCGGGAGTGATACGCAGTATTTT. Encoded protein: CASSRGTSGSDTQYF. The J gene is TRBJ2-3, the V gene TRBV3-1 (or the pseudogene TRBV3-2), with TRBD2 matching over 14 bases. V trimming: 4 bases; J trimming: 6 bases; junction bases outside the gene matches: 3. Germline-derived CDR1 and CDR2 are LGHDT and YNNKEL (reference sequence). This CDR3 has 15 residues.

The chain employs TRBV10-1 and TRBJ2-2; 11 nucleotides align to TRBD1. Germline V lookup: CDR1 WNHNN, CDR2 SYGVQD (reference sequence). The CDR3 has 15 residues. V shed 7 bases and J 3 bases; nucleotides not matched to a gene: 4. The CDR3 DNA follows: TGCGCCAGCAACCGGGACAGGGGGGACACCGGGGAGCTGTTTTTT. Translating gives CASNRDRGDTGELFF.

The chain is built from TRBV5-1 and TRBJ1-4; maybe TRBD1 (5 bases). Trimming shortened V by 0 bases and J by 10 bases, and 16 bases separated the two germline ends. The CDR3 spans 15 residues. Germline loops: CDR1 SGHRS, CDR2 YFSETQ. CDR3 sequence (DNA): TGCGCCAGCAGCTTGGCCCCCCCCTCCCAGGGAAAACTGTTTTTT. Its translation: CASSLAPPSQGKLFF.

The gene calls are TRBV4-1 and TRBJ1-5; 9 positions match TRBD1. Trimming took 0 bases from V and 11 from J; bases not matched to a gene: 11. CDR3 length: 16 residues. Germline V gene lookup returns CDR1 MGHRA and CDR2 YSYEKL. CDR3 protein: CASSQDRDRASEAQHF. The CDR3 DNA follows: TGCGCCAGCAGCCAAGATCGGGACAGGGCCTCCGAAGCCCAGCATTTT.

The chain links TRBV2 to TRBJ2-1; 10 positions match TRBD1. V gave up 8 bases and J gave up 0 bases; unmatched junction bases: 4. The V gene's germline CDR1 is SNHLY and CDR2 FYNNEI. This CDR3 spans 15 amino acids. The CDR3 protein is CASERDRGSYNEQFF. DNA of the CDR3: TGTGCCAGCGAAAGGGACAGGGGCTCCTACAATGAGCAGTTCTTC. The full variable domain, its missing parts supplied by reference TRBV2 and TRBJ2-1, is EPEVTQTPSHQVTQMGQEVILRCVPISNHLYFYWYRQILGQKVEFLVSFYNNEISEKSEIFDDQFSVERPDGSNFTLKIRSTKLEDSAMYFCASERDRGSYNEQFFGPGTRLTVL.

As concerns this clone: The sample has other DNA sequences that encode this CDR3 too. CDR3 bases: TGTGCCACCAGTGATTTCGCAGGGTATGGCTACACCTTC. Translating it yields CATSDFAGYGYTF. The V and J genes are TRBV24-1 and TRBJ1-2; tentatively, D is TRBD1 (5 bases). V lost 1 base and J lost 5, with 7 bases in between. The CDR3 has 13 amino acids. The germline CDR1 and CDR2 sequences are KGHDR and SFDVKD.

The chain has TRBV18 and TRBJ2-3; 13 bases are shared with TRBD2. Germline V gene lookup returns CDR1 KGHSH and CDR2 LQKENI. This CDR3 is 19 amino acids long. Unmatched junction bases numbered 10, after V lost 3 bases and J lost 1 base. The CDR3 bases are TGTGCCAGCTCACCCATTACTAGCGGGGGGGCCTTCGGCACAGATACGCAGTATTTT. It yields the protein CASSPITSGGAFGTDTQYF.

The chain uses TRBV11-2 and TRBJ2-2; possibly TRBD2 for D (5 bases). This CDR3 region has 15 residues. Deletions cut 5 bases from V and 4 bases from J, with 14 bases between. Germline V gives CDR1 SGHAT, CDR2 FQNNGV. CDR3 sequence (DNA): TGTGCCAGCAGCCCTGCTACGGGGATCACCGGGGAGCTGTTTTTT. It yields the protein CASSPATGITGELFF.